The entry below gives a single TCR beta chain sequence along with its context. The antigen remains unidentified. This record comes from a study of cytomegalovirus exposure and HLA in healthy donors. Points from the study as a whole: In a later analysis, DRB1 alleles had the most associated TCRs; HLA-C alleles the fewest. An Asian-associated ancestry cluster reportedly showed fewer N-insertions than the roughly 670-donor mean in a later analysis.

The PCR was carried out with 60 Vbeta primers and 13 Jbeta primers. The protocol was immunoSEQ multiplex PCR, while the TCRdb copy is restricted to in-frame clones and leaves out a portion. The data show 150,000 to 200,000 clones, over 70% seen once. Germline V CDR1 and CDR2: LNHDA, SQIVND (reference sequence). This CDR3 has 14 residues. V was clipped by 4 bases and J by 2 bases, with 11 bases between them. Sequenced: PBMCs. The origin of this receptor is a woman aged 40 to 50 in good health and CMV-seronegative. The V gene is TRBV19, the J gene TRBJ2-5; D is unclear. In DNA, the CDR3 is TGTGCCAGTAGTAGGTCCCCAGGTCAAGAGACCCAGTACTTC. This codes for CASSRSPGQETQYF.